The source of this TCR beta chain is a study of control samples from healthy donors and cancer patients. The repertoire was sequenced with immunoSEQ multiplex PCR; TCRdb's copy has only in-frame clones and lacks some. The table records fewer than 110,000 clones, approximately 90% of them present only once. A word on this clone: The junction and the germline gene differ at one end; a read error may be behind it. In the same sample, other DNA sequences code for this CDR3.

Germline V gives CDR1 SGHTA, CDR2 FQGNSA. This CDR3 has 15 residues. The sequence came from a man aged 60 to 69 with lung cancer. Sequenced material: PBMCs. The V call is TRBV7-2, the J call TRBJ1-2, with TRBD1 matching 9 bases. Here the CDR3 reads CASSSGQGSAYGYTF. CDR3 DNA sequence: TGTGCCAGCAGCTCGGGACAGGGTTCGGCCTATGGTTACACCTTC.